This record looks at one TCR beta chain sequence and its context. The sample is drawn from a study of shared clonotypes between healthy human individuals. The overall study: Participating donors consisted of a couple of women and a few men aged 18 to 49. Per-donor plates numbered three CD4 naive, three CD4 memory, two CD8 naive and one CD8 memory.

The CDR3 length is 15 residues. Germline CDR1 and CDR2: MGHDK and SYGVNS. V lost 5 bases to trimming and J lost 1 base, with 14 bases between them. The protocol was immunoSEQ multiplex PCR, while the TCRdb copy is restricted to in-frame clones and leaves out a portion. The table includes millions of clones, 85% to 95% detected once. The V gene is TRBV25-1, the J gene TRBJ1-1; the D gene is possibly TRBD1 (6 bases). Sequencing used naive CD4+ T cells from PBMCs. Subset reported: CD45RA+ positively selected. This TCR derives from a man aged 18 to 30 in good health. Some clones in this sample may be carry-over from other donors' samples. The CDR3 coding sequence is TGTGCCAGCAGTAACACAGGGTTGGGGAACACTGAAGCTTTCTTT. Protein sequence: CASSNTGLGNTEAFF. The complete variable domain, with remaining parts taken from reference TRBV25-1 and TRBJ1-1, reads EADIYQTPRYLVIGTGKKITLECSQTMGHDKMYWYQQDPGMELHLIHYSYGVNSTEKGDLSSESTVSRIRTEHFPLTLESARPSHTSQYLCASSNTGLGNTEAFFGQGTRLTVV.